This T cell receptor (beta chain) is from a study of post-analysis software for immune sequencing data. Study at large: Relapsing-remitting, secondary progressive and progressive-relapsing forms made up the multiple sclerosis disease courses.

In this sample, this clonotype turned up once. Libraries were made from TCR beta cDNA, and they carried unique molecular identifiers. TCRdb reprocessed the PCR reads via MiXCR and lists one record per CDR3 protein. The sample yields 740,000 or so distinct CDR3 sequences, approximately 53% seen once. The receptor comes from a girl under 18 with multiple sclerosis. The sample was blood.

CDR3 sequence reads: CAISGTSGRALGSTDTQYF. DNA for the CDR3: TGTGCCATCAGTGGGACTAGCGGGAGGGCCTTAGGCTCCACAGATACGCAGTATTTT. The chain joins TRBV10-3 to TRBJ2-3, with 15 positions matching TRBD2. The length of the CDR3 is 19 residues. Trimming at V came to 4 bases and at J to 2 bases, leaving 10 bases not matched to a gene. Germline CDR1 reads ENHRY; CDR2 reads SYGVKD.